Only one count was recorded for the clone carrying this TCR beta chain. Repertoires were generated with immunoSEQ multiplex PCR, while TCRdb's copy carries only in-frame clones and drops some. The sample has 23,000 or so clones; roughly 90% are singletons. The data belong to a study of graft-versus-host responses after intestinal transplantation. This CDR3 is built from 19 residues. The V gene lost 0 bases and the J gene lost 5 bases, with 26 bases spanning the gap. In germline, CDR1 is MDHEN, CDR2 SYDVKM. The chain couples TRBV28 to TRBJ2-7; D perhaps matches TRBD2 (5 bases). The origin of this receptor is a human patient who received an intestinal transplant, so some T cells may come from the graft donor. The sequencing here drew on PBMCs, taken almost 40 days after intestinal transplant. DNA for the CDR3: TGTGCCAGCAGTTTATGGACGGTTGAGGGAACCTACCTGGCCCACGAGCAGTACTTC. This gives the protein CASSLWTVEGTYLAHEQYF. Supplemented by reference TRBV28 and TRBJ2-7, the full variable domain reads DVKVTQSSRYLVKRTGEKVFLECVQDMDHENMFWYRQDPGLGLRLIYFSYDVKMKEKGDIPEGYSVSREKKERFSLILESASTNQTSMYLCASSLWTVEGTYLAHEQYFGPGTRLTVT.